This record concerns one T cell receptor beta chain sequence. Its antigen is not identified. The table came from immunoSEQ multiplex PCR; TCRdb's copy has only in-frame clones and leaves some out. The sample records 150,000 to 170,000 clones, 90% to 95% being singletons. This CDR3 contains 14 residues. Losses at the gene ends were 6 bases for V and 15 bases for J; bases not matched to a gene: 14. Germline V gene lookup returns CDR1 MNHEY and CDR2 SVGAGI. These data belong to a study of OX40 agonist ivuxolimab in advanced cancers. Findings of the study overall: It was also the case that some nonresponders had low normalized T-cell clonal expansion.

This clonotype was sampled from an adult with an advanced solid tumor such as melanoma, head and neck, liver or kidney cancer. This sample comprised CD4+ or CD8+ T cells sorted from blood, obtained in a trial of the OX40 agonist ivuxolimab. The chain recombines TRBV6-5 with TRBJ2-1, with 10 bases fitting TRBD2. CDR3 nucleotides: TGTGCCAGCAGCCCCCGTCGTTTAGCGGGGGGTAGGTTCTTC. This codes for CASSPRRLAGGRFF.